This T cell receptor beta chain is drawn from a study of response to subunit inactivated influenza vaccine. Regarding the study as a whole: Only a handful of new T cells, the authors suggested, are recruited with each seasonal influenza vaccination.

TCRdb processed the RT-PCR reads anew with MiXCR; each CDR3 protein has one entry. The table records around 570,000 distinct CDR3 sequences, 7.6% of them present only once. This clonotype was observed many times. The antigen remains unidentified. J gave up 7 bases and V 2 bases, and 6 bases lay outside the gene matches. The CDR3 has 13 residues. Germline V CDR1 and CDR2: DFQATT, SNEGSKA (reference sequence). The gene calls are TRBV20-1 and TRBJ2-3, with TRBD1 identical over 7 bases. The clonotype was recovered from a man between 50 and 69 years old who received an inactivated influenza vaccine. The input for sequencing was PBMCs from blood, taken roughly 24 months after vaccination. The CDR3 region has the DNA TGCAGTGCTAGACAGACAGGGCAAAATACGCAGTATTTT. Amino acids: CSARQTGQNTQYF.